This T cell receptor (beta chain) stems from a study of radiation and T cells in renal cell carcinoma. About this clone: What it binds is unknown.

General study results and limits: Top tumor clonotypes rose in blood 2 weeks post-radiation, then contracted.

Using immunoSEQ multiplex PCR, the repertoire was profiled, and TCRdb retains in-frame clones only, with some absent. The sample has about 140,000 clones; 70% to 90% are singletons. Sample time point: baseline pretreatment blood. Treatment here: 15 Gy SBRT to primary tumor, nephrectomy 4 weeks later. This renal cell carcinoma was of the clear cell type. CDR3 length: 15 residues. Per the germline V gene, CDR1 is SGHVS and CDR2 is FQNEAQ. V was shortened by 3 bases and J by 4 bases, with 15 bases between the two germline ends. The receptor was derived from a woman aged 50 to 60 with renal cell carcinoma. This sequence joins TRBV7-8 and TRBJ1-2; perhaps TRBD1 as D (5 bases). The sequencing used blood, collected from a patient whose treatment included radiotherapy and nephrectomy. The CDR3 is CASSLSGQGPYGYTF. The CDR3 DNA reads TGTGCCAGCAGCTTGTCGGGTCAGGGTCCCTATGGCTACACCTTC.